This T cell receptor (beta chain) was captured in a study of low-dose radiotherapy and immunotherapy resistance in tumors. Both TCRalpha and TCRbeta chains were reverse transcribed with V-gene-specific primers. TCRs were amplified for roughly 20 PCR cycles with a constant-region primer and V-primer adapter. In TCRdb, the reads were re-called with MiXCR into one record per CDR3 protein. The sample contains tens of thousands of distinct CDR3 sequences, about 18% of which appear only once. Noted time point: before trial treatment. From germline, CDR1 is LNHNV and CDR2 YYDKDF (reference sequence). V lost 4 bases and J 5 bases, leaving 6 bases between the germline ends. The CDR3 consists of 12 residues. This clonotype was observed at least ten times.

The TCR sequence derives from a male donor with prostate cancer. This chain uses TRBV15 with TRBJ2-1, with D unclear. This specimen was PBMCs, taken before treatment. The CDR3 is CATSKQDNEQFF. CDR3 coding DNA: TGTGCCACCAGCAAACAAGACAATGAGCAGTTCTTC.